These T cell receptor beta chains were read from a single sample in a study of CD8 T cell repertoires and HIV-1 epitope variants. Using immunoSEQ multiplex PCR, the repertoire was profiled, and TCRdb retains in-frame clones only, with some absent. The sample has around 5,200 clones; 55% to 80% are singletons. What these receptors recognize is not known. The sequenced sample consisted of cultured CD8+ T cells derived from PBMCs. The receptor set was obtained from a male donor with HIV. Each CDR3 is given with its conserved first and last residue. D genes are given only for firm matches. Clone sizes are given selectively: once, few, many, or a class where the clone is expanded.

TRBV28 | NA | NA | CASSPYTGELFF
TRBV27 | NA | NA | CASSYSYSYEQYF
TRBV6-5 | TRBD2 | NA | CASKRGGSGTDTQYF
TRBV4-3 | TRBD2 | NA | CASSPGASGGSEQFF
TRBV5-1 | NA | few | CASSGGAAEAFF
TRBV7-9 | TRBD1 | NA | CASSPRTGLNTEAFF
TRBV5-1 | NA | few | CASSLESWTNTEAFF
TRBV13 | NA | NA | CASSPRRYNEQFF
TRBV20-1 | NA | NA | CSATRVGEQFF
TRBV11-2 | NA | NA | CASSPAQGYEQYF
TRBV30 | NA | few | CAWSVLAGNSPLHF
TRBV28 | TRBD1 | NA | CASSLWVARGPSPDTQYF
TRBV7-9 | TRBD2 | NA | CASSPTRLAGGAGANVLTF
TRBV7-2 | NA | few | CASSLDGAQTQYF
TRBV5-1 | TRBD1 | once | CASSLVVGAGGMETQYF
TRBV28 | NA | once | CASSPLGQGKETQYF
TRBV5-1 | NA | NA | CASSFGPTGGTEAFF
TRBV4-1 | TRBD1 | NA | CASSERTGLEQYF